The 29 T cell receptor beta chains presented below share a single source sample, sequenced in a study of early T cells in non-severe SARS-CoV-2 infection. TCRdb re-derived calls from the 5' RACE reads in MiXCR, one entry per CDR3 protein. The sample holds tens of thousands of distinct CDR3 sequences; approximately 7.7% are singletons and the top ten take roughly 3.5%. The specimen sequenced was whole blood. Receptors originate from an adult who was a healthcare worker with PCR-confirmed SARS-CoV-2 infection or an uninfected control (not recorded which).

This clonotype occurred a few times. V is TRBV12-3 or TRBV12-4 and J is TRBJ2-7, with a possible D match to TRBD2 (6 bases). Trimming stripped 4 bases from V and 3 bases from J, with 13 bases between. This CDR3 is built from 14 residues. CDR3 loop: CASSWRGSLYEQYF. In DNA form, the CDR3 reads TGTGCCAGCAGTTGGAGGGGATCCCTCTACGAGCAGTACTTC.

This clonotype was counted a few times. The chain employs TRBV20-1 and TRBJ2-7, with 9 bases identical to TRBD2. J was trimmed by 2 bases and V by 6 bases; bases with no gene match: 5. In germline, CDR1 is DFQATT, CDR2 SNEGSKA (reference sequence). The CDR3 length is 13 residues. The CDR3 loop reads CSARTSVTYEQYF. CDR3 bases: TGCAGTGCCCGGACTAGCGTGACCTACGAGCAGTACTTC.

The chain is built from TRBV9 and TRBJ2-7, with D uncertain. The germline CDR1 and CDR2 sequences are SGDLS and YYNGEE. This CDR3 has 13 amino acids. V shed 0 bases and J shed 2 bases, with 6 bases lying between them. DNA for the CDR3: TGTGCCAGCAGCGTAGCTCCGACCTACGAGCAGTACTTC. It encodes CASSVAPTYEQYF.

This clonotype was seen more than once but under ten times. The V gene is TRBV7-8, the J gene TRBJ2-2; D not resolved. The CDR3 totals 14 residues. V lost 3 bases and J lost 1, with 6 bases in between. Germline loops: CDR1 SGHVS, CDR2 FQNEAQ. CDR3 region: CASSFVQNTGELFF. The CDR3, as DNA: TGTGCCAGCAGCTTTGTGCAGAACACCGGGGAGCTGTTTTTT.

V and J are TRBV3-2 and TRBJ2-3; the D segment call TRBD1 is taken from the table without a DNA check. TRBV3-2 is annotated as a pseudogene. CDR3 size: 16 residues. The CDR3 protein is CASSQTTGGETDTQYF. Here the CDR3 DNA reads TGTGCCAGCAGCCAGACCACAGGGGGCGAGACAGATACGCAGTATTTT.

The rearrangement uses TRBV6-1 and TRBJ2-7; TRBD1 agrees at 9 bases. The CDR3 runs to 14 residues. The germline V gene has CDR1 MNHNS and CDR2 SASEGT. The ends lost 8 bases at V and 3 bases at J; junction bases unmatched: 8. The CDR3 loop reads CASAHWGQGYEQYF. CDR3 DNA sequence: TGTGCCAGCGCCCATTGGGGACAGGGCTACGAGCAGTACTTC.

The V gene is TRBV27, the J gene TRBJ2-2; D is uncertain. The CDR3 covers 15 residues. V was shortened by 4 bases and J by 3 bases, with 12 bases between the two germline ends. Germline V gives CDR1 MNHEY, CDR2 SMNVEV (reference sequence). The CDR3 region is CASSSQTQYTGELFF. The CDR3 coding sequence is TGTGCCAGCAGTTCCCAGACACAGTACACCGGGGAGCTGTTTTTT.

This chain's CDR3 is CASSIQGRTEAFF. CDR3 coding DNA: TGTGCCAGTAGTATACAGGGGAGGACTGAAGCTTTCTTT. The chain employs TRBV19 and TRBJ1-1; D may be TRBD1 (6 bases). Germline values: CDR1 LNHDA, CDR2 SQIVND (reference sequence). V was clipped by 2 bases and J by 5 bases, with 9 bases between them. This CDR3 has 13 residues.

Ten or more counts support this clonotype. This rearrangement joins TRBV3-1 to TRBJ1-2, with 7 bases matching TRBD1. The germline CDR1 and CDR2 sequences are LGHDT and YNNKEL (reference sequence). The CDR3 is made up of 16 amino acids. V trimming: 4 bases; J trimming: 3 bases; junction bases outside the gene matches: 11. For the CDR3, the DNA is TGTGCCAGCAGCCCTCCCCCGACAGGGATGGACTATGGCTACACCTTC. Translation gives CASSPPPTGMDYGYTF.

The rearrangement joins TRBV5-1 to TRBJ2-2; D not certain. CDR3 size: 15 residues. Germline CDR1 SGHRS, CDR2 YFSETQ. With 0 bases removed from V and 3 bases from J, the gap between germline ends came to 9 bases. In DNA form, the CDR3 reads TGCGCCAGCAGCTTGGGAGGTTACGACACCGGGGAGCTGTTTTTT. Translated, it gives CASSLGGYDTGELFF. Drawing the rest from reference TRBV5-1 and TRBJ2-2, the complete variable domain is KAGVTQTPRYLIKTRGQQVTLSCSPISGHRSVSWYQQTPGQGLQFLFEYFSETQRNKGNFPGRFSGRQFSNSRSEMNVSTLELGDSALYLCASSLGGYDTGELFFGEGSRLTVL.

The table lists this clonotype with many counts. CDR3 DNA sequence: TGCAGTGCTAGGCGACATGGTCGAGCGTACGAGCAGTACTTC. Residues: CSARRHGRAYEQYF. The genes are TRBV20-1 and TRBJ2-7, with D unresolved. V was shortened by 3 bases and J by 4 bases, with 16 bases between the two germline ends. CDR3 length: 14 amino acids. The V gene's germline CDR1 is DFQATT and CDR2 SNEGSKA (reference sequence).

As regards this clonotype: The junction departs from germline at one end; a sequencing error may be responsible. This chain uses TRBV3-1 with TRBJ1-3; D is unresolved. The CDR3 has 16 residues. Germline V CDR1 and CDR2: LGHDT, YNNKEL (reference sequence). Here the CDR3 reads CASSQDSAGSGNTIYF. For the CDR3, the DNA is TGTGCCAGCAGCCAAGATTCCGCGGGGTCAGGAAACACCATATACTTT.

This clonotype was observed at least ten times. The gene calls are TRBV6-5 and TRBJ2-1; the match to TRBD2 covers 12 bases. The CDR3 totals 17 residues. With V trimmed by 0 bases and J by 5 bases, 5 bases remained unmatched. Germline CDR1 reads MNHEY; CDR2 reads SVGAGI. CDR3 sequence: CASSYSRLAGDNNEQFF. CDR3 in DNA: TGTGCCAGCAGTTACTCGCGACTAGCGGGAGACAACAATGAGCAGTTCTTC.

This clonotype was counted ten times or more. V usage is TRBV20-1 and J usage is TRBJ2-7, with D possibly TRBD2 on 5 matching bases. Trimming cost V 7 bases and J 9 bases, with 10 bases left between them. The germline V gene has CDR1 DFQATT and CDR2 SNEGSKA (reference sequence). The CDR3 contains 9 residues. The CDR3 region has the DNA TGCAGTGTCAGAAGCGGGCAGTACTTC. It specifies CSVRSGQYF.

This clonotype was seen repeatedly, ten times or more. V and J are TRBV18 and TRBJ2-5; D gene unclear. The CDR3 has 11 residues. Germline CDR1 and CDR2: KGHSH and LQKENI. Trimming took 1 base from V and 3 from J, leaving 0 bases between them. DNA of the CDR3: TGTGCCAGCTCACCACAAGAGACCCAGTACTTC. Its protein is CASSPQETQYF.

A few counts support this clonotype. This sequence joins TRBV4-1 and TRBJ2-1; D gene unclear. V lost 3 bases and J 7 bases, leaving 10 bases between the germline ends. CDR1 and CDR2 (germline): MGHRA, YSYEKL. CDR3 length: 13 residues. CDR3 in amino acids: CASSQTLENEQFF. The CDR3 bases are TGCGCCAGCAGCCAGACCCTGGAGAATGAGCAGTTCTTC.

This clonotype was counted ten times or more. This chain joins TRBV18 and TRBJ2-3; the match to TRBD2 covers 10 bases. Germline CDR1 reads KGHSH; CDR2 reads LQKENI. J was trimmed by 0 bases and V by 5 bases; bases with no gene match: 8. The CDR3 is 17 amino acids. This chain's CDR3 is CASSSSSTSGSTDTQYF. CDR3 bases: TGTGCCAGCTCATCCTCTTCGACTAGCGGGAGCACAGATACGCAGTATTTT.

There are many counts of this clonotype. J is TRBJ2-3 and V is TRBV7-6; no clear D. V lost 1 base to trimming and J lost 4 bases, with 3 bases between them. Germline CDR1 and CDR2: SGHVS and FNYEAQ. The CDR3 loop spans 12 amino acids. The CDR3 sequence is CASSLVADTQYF. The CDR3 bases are TGTGCCAGCAGCTTAGTGGCAGATACGCAGTATTTT.

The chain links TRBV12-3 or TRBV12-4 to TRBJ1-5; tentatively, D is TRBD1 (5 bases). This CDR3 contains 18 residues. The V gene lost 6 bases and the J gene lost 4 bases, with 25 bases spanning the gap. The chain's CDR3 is CASSRTGRRRDSNQPQHF. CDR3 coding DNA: TGTGCCAGCAGCCGGACGGGGCGTCGCAGGGACTCGAATCAGCCCCAGCATTTT.

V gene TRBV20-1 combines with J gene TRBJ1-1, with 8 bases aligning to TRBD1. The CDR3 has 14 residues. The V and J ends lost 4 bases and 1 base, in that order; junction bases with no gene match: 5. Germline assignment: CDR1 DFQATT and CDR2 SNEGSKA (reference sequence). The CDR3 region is CSANDRGRNTEAFF. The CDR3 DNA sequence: TGCAGTGCTAACGACAGGGGCCGGAACACTGAAGCTTTCTTT.

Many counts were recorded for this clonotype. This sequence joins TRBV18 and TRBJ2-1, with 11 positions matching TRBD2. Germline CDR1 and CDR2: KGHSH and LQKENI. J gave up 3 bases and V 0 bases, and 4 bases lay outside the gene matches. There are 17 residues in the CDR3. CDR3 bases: TGTGCCAGCTCACCACCCGGGACTAGCGGCTACTACAATGAGCAGTTCTTC. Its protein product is CASSPPGTSGYYNEQFF.

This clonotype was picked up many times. The CDR3 DNA follows: TGTGCCAGCAGTTACTCTGAAGAGACCCAGTACTTC. Translated, it gives CASSYSEETQYF. The V and J genes are TRBV6-5 and TRBJ2-5; D call uncertain. Germline lookup yields CDR1 MNHEY and CDR2 SVGAGI. The CDR3 has 12 residues. The V end was cut by 0 bases, the J end by 3 bases, with 2 bases between.

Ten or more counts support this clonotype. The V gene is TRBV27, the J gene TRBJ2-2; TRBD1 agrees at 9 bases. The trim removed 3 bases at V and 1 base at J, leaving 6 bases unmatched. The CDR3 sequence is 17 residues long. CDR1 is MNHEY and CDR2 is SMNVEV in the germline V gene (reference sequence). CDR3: CASSFGQGTLNTGELFF. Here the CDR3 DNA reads TGTGCCAGCAGTTTCGGACAGGGGACTCTGAACACCGGGGAGCTGTTTTTT.

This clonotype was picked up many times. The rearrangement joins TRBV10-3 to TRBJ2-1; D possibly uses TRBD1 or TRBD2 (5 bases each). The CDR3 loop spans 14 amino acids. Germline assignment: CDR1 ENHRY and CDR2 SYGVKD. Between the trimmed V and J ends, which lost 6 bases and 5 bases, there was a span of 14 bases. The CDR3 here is CAIRRDDTNNEQFF. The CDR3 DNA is TGTGCCATCAGAAGGGACGATACGAACAATGAGCAGTTCTTC.

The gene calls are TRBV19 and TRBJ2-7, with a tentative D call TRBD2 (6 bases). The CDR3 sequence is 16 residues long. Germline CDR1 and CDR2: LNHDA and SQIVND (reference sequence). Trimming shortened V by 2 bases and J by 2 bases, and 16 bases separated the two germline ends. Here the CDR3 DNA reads TGTGCCAGTAGTATAACGGGTATCGGCGGGACCTACGAGCAGTACTTC. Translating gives CASSITGIGGTYEQYF.

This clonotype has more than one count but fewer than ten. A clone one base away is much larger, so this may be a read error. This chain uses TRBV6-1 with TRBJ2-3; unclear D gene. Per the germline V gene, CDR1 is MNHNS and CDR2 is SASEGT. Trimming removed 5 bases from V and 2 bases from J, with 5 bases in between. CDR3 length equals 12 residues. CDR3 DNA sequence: TGTGCCAGCAGTCAGTACACAGATACGCAGTATTTT. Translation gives CASSQYTDTQYF.

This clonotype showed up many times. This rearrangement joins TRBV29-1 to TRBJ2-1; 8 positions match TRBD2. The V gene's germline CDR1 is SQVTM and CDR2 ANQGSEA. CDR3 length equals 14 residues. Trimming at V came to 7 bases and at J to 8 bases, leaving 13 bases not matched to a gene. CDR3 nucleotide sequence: TGCAGCGCGGGGGGGCCAGCGGGAGTGGATGAGCAGTTCTTC. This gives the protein CSAGGPAGVDEQFF.

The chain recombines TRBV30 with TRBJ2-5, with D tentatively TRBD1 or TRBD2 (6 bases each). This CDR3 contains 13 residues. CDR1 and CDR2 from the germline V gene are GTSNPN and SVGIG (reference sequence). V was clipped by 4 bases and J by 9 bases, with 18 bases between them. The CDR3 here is CAWMGGHTGAQYF. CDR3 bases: TGTGCCTGGATGGGGGGCCACACAGGAGCCCAGTACTTC.

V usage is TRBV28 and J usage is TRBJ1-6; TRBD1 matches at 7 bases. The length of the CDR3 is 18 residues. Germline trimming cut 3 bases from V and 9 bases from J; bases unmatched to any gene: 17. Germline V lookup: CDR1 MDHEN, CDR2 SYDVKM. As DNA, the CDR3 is TGTGCCAGCAGTTTGGGGACAGCTAAAGTGGGACGACGTTCACCCCTCCACTTT. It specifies CASSLGTAKVGRRSPLHF.